These T cell receptor beta chains were read from a single sample in a study of shared clonotypes between healthy human individuals. The repertoire was sequenced with immunoSEQ multiplex PCR; TCRdb's copy has only in-frame clones and lacks some. Of around 600,000 clones in the sample, about 98% were seen once. The sequenced sample consisted of naive CD8+ T cells sorted from blood. All receptors derive from a man between 25 and 39 years old in good health. CDR3s include the opening cysteine and the closing phenylalanine or tryptophan. D genes are given only for firm matches. The size field is filled for only some rows; it gives once, few, many or a size class.

clone size	V gene	J gene	D gene	CDR3 DNA	CDR3 protein
.	TRBV25-1	TRBJ2-5	.	TGTGCCAGCACTTCCGAGGTGGGGACCCAGTACTTC	CASTSEVGTQYF
.	TRBV10-3	TRBJ2-1	.	TGTGCCATCAGTGGACCCAGCTACAATGAGCAGTTCTTC	CAISGPSYNEQFF
.	TRBV5-1	TRBJ2-7	TRBD2	TGCGCCAGCAGCTTACTTCCGGGACTAGCGGGAGAGGACTACGAGCAGTACTTC	CASSLLPGLAGEDYEQYF
.	TRBV7-9	TRBJ1-1	TRBD1	TGTGCCAGCAGCTTAGAGGCAGGGGGCAGGAACACTGAAGCTTTCTTT	CASSLEAGGRNTEAFF
.	TRBV5-1	TRBJ1-3	.	TGCGCCAGCAGCTTGGCCCTAGGGGGACAAAGCTCTGGAAACACCATATATTTT	CASSLALGGQSSGNTIYF
.	TRBV5-6	TRBJ2-5	.	TGTGCCAGCAGCTTGCTGGGACCCGAGACCCAGTACTTC	CASSLLGPETQYF
.	TRBV2	TRBJ2-7	TRBD1	TGTGCCAGCGCTCCGGTCGGGACAGGGACTATTTACGAGCAGTACTTC	CASAPVGTGTIYEQYF
.	TRBV7-8	TRBJ1-3	TRBD1	TGTGCCAGCAGCCCGGACAGGGGTACTGGAAACACCATATATTTT	CASSPDRGTGNTIYF
once	TRBV29-1	TRBJ2-7	.	TGCAGCGTTTGGGAGTTGTACGAGCAGTACTTC	CSVWELYEQYF
.	TRBV7-3	TRBJ2-1	.	TGTGCCAGCAGCTTAGTAGCTGATTCCTACAATGAGCAGTTCTTC	CASSLVADSYNEQFF
.	TRBV5-6	TRBJ2-2	.	TGTGCCAGCAGCTTACCCAGAACCGGGGAGCTGTTTTTT	CASSLPRTGELFF
.	TRBV29-1	TRBJ2-3	.	TGCAGCGTTGAGGGAGCAGGCCTTAGCACAGATACGCAGTATTTT	CSVEGAGLSTDTQYF
once	TRBV25-1	TRBJ1-2	.	TGTGCCAGCAGTGGGACAGAGAACTATGGCTACACCTTC	CASSGTENYGYTF
.	TRBV7-9	TRBJ1-2	.	TGTGCCAGCAGCTCTATAGGAAGGGTCACCTTC	CASSSIGRVTF
.	TRBV5-3	TRBJ1-2	.	TGTGCCAGAAGCTTGAAATATGGCTACACCTTC	CARSLKYGYTF
.	TRBV2	TRBJ1-3	.	TGTGCCAGCAGTGAAGTCACCTTCTCTGGAAACACCATATATTTT	CASSEVTFSGNTIYF
.	TRBV9	TRBJ2-1	.	TGTGCCAGCAGCGTGGGACAAAACAATGAGCAGTTCTTC	CASSVGQNNEQFF